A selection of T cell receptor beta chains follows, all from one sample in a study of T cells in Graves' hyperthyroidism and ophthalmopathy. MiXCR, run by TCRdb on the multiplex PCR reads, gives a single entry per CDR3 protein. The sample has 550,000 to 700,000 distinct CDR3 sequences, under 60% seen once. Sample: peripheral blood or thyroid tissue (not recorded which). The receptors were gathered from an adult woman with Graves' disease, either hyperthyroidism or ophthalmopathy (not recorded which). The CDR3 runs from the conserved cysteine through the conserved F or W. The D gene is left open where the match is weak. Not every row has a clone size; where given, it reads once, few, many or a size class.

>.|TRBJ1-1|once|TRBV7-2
CASFLRRASSEAFF
TGTGCCAGCTTCCTGAGACGGGCCTCCTCCGAAGCTTTCTTT
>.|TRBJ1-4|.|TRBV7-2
CASSLATGGGKLFF
TGTGCCAGCAGCTTAGCGACAGGCGGTGGAAAACTGTTTTTT
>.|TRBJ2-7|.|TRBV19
CASSGQPFYEQYF
TGTGCCAGTAGTGGGCAGCCCTTCTACGAGCAGTACTTC
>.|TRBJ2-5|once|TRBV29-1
CSLYAGGIAETQYF
TGCAGCTTGTACGCCGGCGGAATAGCAGAGACCCAGTACTTC
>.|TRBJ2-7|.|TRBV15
CATRRGSVGDEQYF
TGTGCCACCAGGCGAGGGAGTGTAGGGGACGAGCAGTACTTC
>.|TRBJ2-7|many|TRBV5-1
CASSLERHEQYF
TGCGCCAGCAGCTTGGAACGCCACGAGCAGTACTTC
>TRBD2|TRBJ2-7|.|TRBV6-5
CASRELAGGLYEQYF
TGTGCCAGCAGGGAACTAGCGGGGGGGCTATACGAGCAGTACTTC
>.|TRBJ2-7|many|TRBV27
CAVGLNPRGYGEQYF
TGTGCCGTCGGATTAAACCCCCGTGGATATGGCGAGCAGTACTTC
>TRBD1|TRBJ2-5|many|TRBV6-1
CATRQGQQETQYF
TGTGCCACCAGACAGGGACAGCAAGAGACCCAGTACTTC
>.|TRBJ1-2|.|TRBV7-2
CASSQTGAWNYGYTF
TGTGCCAGCAGCCAAACGGGGGCCTGGAACTATGGCTACACCTTC
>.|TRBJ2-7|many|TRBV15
CATSPAPGGWYEQYF
TGTGCCACCAGCCCAGCTCCGGGGGGCTGGTACGAGCAGTACTTC
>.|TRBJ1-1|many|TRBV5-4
CASSFLEAGTEAFF
TGTGCCAGCAGCTTCCTCGAGGCGGGGACTGAAGCTTTCTTT
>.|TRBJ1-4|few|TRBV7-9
CASSERGGNEKLFF
TGTGCCAGCAGCGAACGCGGGGGTAATGAAAAACTGTTTTTT
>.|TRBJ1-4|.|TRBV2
CASSASGRAFEKLFF
TGTGCCAGCAGTGCCTCGGGACGGGCCTTCGAAAAACTGTTTTTT
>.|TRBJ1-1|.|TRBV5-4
CASSLALGTLVAFF
TGTGCCAGCAGCTTAGCGCTTGGGACGCTAGTTGCTTTCTTT
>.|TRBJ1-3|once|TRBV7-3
CASRPDRNYGYTIYF
TGTGCCAGCAGACCTGACAGGAACTATGGCTACACCATATATTTT
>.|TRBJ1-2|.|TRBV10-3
CAISETLRADYGYTF
TGTGCCATCAGTGAGACGTTAAGGGCCGACTATGGCTACACCTTC
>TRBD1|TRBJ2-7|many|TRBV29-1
CSVVSGQPSYEQYF
TGCAGCGTTGTGTCGGGACAGCCCTCCTACGAGCAGTACTTC
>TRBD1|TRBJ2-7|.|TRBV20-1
CSARRQGSYEQYF
TGCAGTGCTAGAAGACAGGGCAGCTACGAGCAGTACTTC
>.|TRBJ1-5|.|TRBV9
CASSRRGGGSRGPNQPQHF
TGTGCCAGCAGCCGGCGGGGAGGGGGGTCAAGGGGCCCTAATCAGCCCCAGCATTTT
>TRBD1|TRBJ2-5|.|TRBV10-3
CAISGQGFDQPQYF
TGTGCCATCAGCGGACAGGGCTTTGATCAGCCCCAGTACTTC
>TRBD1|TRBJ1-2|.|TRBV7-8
CASSLILRTGGPGNTF
TGTGCCAGCAGCTTAATACTTCGGACAGGGGGACCTGGAAACACCTTC
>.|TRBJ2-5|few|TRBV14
CASSPGTSREQYF
TGTGCCAGCAGCCCGGGAACCTCTCGGGAGCAGTACTTC
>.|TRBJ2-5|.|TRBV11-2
CASSLQGRAYQETQYF
TGTGCCAGCAGCCTCCAGGGGCGGGCCTACCAAGAGACCCAGTACTTC
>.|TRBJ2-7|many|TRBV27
CASSFPQGEQYF
TGTGCCAGCAGTTTTCCGCAGGGGGAGCAGTACTTC
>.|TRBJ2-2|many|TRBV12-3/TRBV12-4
CASSSTGPLSRELFF
TGTGCCAGCAGTTCGACAGGCCCCCTGTCCCGGGAGCTGTTTTTT
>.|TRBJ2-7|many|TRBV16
CASSQRQGQYEQYF
TGTGCCAGCAGCCAAAGGCAGGGTCAATACGAGCAGTACTTC